This is a list of T cell receptor beta chains from one sample in a study of technical replicates of blood from a handful of donors. The data were produced by immunoSEQ multiplex PCR, yet TCRdb's version contains in-frame clones alone and is incomplete. The top ten hold 0.2% to 0.3% of the sample, which has about 93,000 clones, 95% seen once. Material for sequencing was T cells isolated from PBMCs. These receptors originate from a human donor in good health. The CDR3 runs from the conserved cysteine through the conserved F or W. The D gene is left open where the match is weak. Rows may omit the clone size; those that give it use once, few, many or a size class.

TRBJ1-1,TRBV5-1,.,.,CASRWGGNLPEAFF,TGCGCCAGCAGGTGGGGGGGAAACCTACCTGAAGCTTTCTTT
TRBJ2-3,TRBV10-1,.,.,CASSVGTGSTDTQYF,TGCGCCAGCAGCGTGGGAACAGGGAGCACAGATACGCAGTATTTT
TRBJ2-2,TRBV4-2,.,.,CASSPLGPGIGGELFF,TGTGCCAGCAGCCCCCTTGGACCGGGGATCGGCGGGGAGCTGTTTTTT
TRBJ2-1,TRBV6-5,TRBD2,.,CASSYASGREVEQFF,TGTGCCAGCAGTTACGCTAGCGGGAGAGAGGTTGAGCAGTTCTTC
TRBJ2-3,TRBV7-3,.,.,CASSLGGARTDTQYF,TGTGCCAGCAGCCTCGGGGGAGCTCGCACAGATACGCAGTATTTT
TRBJ2-2,TRBV13,.,.,CASRWTATTGELFF,TGTGCCAGCAGGTGGACAGCAACTACCGGGGAGCTGTTTTTT
TRBJ1-2,TRBV2,.,.,CASSLGQSSNYGYTF,TGTGCCAGCAGCCTCGGACAGTCAAGCAACTATGGCTACACCTTC
TRBJ1-3,TRBV19,.,.,CASRRPRTGNTIYF,TGTGCCAGCAGGAGGCCAAGGACTGGAAACACCATATATTTT
TRBJ1-4,TRBV5-1,.,.,CASSFRTAGPSEKLFF,TGCGCCAGCAGCTTTCGTACGGCAGGGCCCTCTGAAAAACTGTTTTTT
TRBJ2-3,TRBV6-5,TRBD2,once,CASSTPSGSTDTQYF,TGTGCCAGCAGTACCCCTAGCGGGAGCACAGATACGCAGTATTTT
TRBJ2-7,TRBV4-1,TRBD1,.,CASSLRTGGIYEQYF,TGCGCCAGCAGCCTACGGACAGGGGGCATCTACGAGCAGTACTTC
TRBJ1-1,TRBV7-6,.,few,CASSLDAGGDWVTEAFF,TGTGCCAGCAGCTTAGACGCTGGGGGCGATTGGGTCACTGAAGCTTTCTTT
TRBJ2-7,TRBV11-2,TRBD2,.,CASRAPGLARWEQYF,TGTGCCAGCAGAGCCCCGGGACTAGCGAGGTGGGAGCAGTACTTC
TRBJ2-7,TRBV7-9,TRBD1,.,CASSFGTPDRVFEQYF,TGTGCCAGCAGCTTTGGAACACCGGACAGGGTGTTCGAGCAGTACTTC
TRBJ1-1,TRBV9,.,.,CASSVLGGGSNTEAFF,TGTGCCAGCAGCGTCTTAGGGGGGGGATCTAACACTGAAGCTTTCTTT
TRBJ1-2,TRBV6-6,.,.,CASSPHQQGYGYTF,TGTGCCAGCAGCCCTCACCAACAGGGCTACGGCTACACCTTC
TRBJ2-7,TRBV28,.,.,CASSLLAGTPGEQYF,TGTGCCAGCAGTTTATTGGCGGGAACCCCGGGGGAGCAGTACTTC
TRBJ1-2,TRBV30,.,.,CAWSVVQVGYGYTF,TGTGCCTGGAGTGTAGTCCAGGTGGGCTATGGCTACACCTTC
TRBJ2-7,TRBV7-8,.,once,CASSRRLEGYEQYF,TGTGCCAGCAGCCGAAGACTAGAGGGTTACGAGCAGTACTTC
TRBJ2-2,TRBV14,.,once,CASSQASLAYAGELFF,TGTGCCAGCAGCCAAGCATCGCTAGCTTACGCCGGGGAGCTGTTTTTT
TRBJ2-1,TRBV6-5,.,once,CASTGNGRSYNEQFF,TGTGCCAGCACTGGAAACGGGAGATCCTACAATGAGCAGTTCTTC
TRBJ2-3,TRBV5-4,.,.,CASSLVYEADTQYF,TGTGCCAGCAGCTTGGTATACGAGGCAGATACGCAGTATTTT
TRBJ1-3,TRBV6-5,.,.,CASSLDSSSGNTIYF,TGTGCCAGCAGTTTGGACAGCAGCTCTGGAAACACCATATATTTT
TRBJ2-3,TRBV18,TRBD2,.,CASSPPGLDTDTQYF,TGTGCCAGCTCACCACCGGGACTAGACACAGATACGCAGTATTTT
TRBJ2-1,TRBV5-6,TRBD2,.,CASSPSGLAGYNEQFF,TGTGCCAGCAGCCCTTCGGGACTAGCGGGCTACAATGAGCAGTTCTTC
TRBJ2-7,TRBV6-5,.,.,CASSYGPGQSYEQYF,TGTGCCAGCAGTTACGGGCCAGGGCAGTCCTACGAGCAGTACTTC
TRBJ2-7,TRBV5-1,TRBD2,.,CASSLAGGPDEQYF,TGCGCCAGTTCCCTAGCGGGAGGGCCGGACGAGCAGTACTTC
TRBJ1-1,TRBV10-2,TRBD1,few,CASIGTGANTGAEAFF,TGCGCCAGCATAGGGACAGGGGCCAATACTGGCGCTGAAGCTTTCTTT